This T cell receptor beta chain was sequenced in a study of identical twins. This CDR3 is built from 17 residues. CDR1 is LGHDT, CDR2 YNNKEL, per germline (reference sequence). The V gene lost 0 bases and the J gene lost 4 bases, with 18 bases spanning the gap. Each CDR3 protein is one row after TCRdb ran MiXCR on the 5' RACE reads. The repertoire holds more than 400,000 distinct CDR3 sequences, with roughly 15% as singletons. This clonotype was observed once. These same records also appear under a second study, on yellow fever vaccine responses in identical twins. In that study: Reports say the vaccine T cell response in twins looked partly convergent and partly personalized.

The chain recombines TRBV3-1 with TRBJ2-5; D is possibly TRBD1 or TRBD2 (5 bases each). The sample comprised CD4+ T cells sorted from blood. The clonotype was recovered from a woman aged 18-29 years in good health. In DNA form, the CDR3 reads TGTGCCAGCAGCCAAGACTGGGGACCCGCCTCGGGAGAGACCCAGTACTTC. Translation: CASSQDWGPASGETQYF.